This T cell receptor (beta chain) stems from a study of Tregs in tolerant kidney transplant recipients. The V end lost 3 bases, the J end lost 2 bases, and 11 bases lay between the germline ends. Germline CDR1 is ENHRY and CDR2 is SYGVKD. This CDR3 is 15 amino acids long. Thawed PBMCs were FACS-sorted into unstimulated CD4+CD25+CD127- regulatory T cells, CD4+CD25- non-regulatory cells, CD4 and CD8 cells. Produced via immunoSEQ multiplex PCR; TCRdb's table is partial and in-frame only. This table has around 20,000 clones, roughly 82% appearing once. The receptor was isolated from a human donor in good health. Sequences were obtained from Tregs from blood. This chain links TRBV10-3 with TRBJ1-5; no definite D call. The CDR3 DNA follows: TGTGCCATCAGTGAAGGCGTGGGCGGCAATCAGCCCCAGCATTTT. Residues: CAISEGVGGNQPQHF.